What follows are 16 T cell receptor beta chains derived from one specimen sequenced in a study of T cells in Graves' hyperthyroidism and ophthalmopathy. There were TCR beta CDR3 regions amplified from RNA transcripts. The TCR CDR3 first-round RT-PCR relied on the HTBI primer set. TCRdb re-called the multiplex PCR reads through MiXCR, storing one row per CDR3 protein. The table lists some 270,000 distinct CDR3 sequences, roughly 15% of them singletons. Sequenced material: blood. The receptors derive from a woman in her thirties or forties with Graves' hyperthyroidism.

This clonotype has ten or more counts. The CDR3 DNA reads as TGCGCCAGCAGCTTGGAGGGGGCCGGCGCCTACGAGCAGTACTTC. It translates to CASSLEGAGAYEQYF. The chain recombines TRBV5-1 with TRBJ2-7, with TRBD1 matching 7 bases. Trimming took 0 bases from V and 2 from J; bases not matched to a gene: 5. Germline V gives CDR1 SGHRS, CDR2 YFSETQ. The CDR3 loop spans 15 amino acids. Together with reference TRBV5-1 and TRBJ2-7, the CDR3 gives the full variable domain: KAGVTQTPRYLIKTRGQQVTLSCSPISGHRSVSWYQQTPGQGLQFLFEYFSETQRNKGNFPGRFSGRQFSNSRSEMNVSTLELGDSALYLCASSLEGAGAYEQYFGPGTRLTVT.

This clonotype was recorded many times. In DNA form, the CDR3 reads TGTGCCAGCAAAGGTTGGGCCGAAGAGACCCAGTACTTC. It is translated as CASKGWAEETQYF. This chain connects TRBV27 to TRBJ2-5, with D hard to call. This CDR3 comprises 13 residues. Germline V lookup: CDR1 MNHEY, CDR2 SMNVEV (reference sequence). V was clipped by 7 bases and J by 3 bases, with 12 bases between them.

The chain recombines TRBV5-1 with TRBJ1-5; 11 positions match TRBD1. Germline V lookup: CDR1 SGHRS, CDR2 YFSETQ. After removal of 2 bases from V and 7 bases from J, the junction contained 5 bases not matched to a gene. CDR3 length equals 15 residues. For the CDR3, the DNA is TGCGCCAGCAGCTTAGGGACAGGGGGGGACCAGCCCCAGCATTTT. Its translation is CASSLGTGGDQPQHF.

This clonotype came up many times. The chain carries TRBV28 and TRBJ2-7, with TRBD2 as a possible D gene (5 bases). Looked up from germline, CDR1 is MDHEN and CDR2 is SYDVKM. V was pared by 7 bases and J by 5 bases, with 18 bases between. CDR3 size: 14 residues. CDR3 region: CASTPVGSMDEQYF. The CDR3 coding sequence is TGTGCCAGCACCCCGGTGGGGAGCATGGACGAGCAGTACTTC.

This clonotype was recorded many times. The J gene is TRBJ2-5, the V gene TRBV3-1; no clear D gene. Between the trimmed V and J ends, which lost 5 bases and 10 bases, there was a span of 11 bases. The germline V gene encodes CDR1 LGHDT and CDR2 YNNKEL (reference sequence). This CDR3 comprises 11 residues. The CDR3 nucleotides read TGTGCCAGCAGCTTAGGACCCCACCAGTACTTC. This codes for CASSLGPHQYF.

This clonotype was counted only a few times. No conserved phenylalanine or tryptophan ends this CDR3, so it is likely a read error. In DNA form, the CDR3 reads TGCGCCAGCAGCTTGGGACGGGGGAACACTGAAGCTTTCCTT. Translation gives CASSLGRGNTEAFL. V gene TRBV5-1 combines with J gene TRBJ1-1; D gene ambiguous. CDR1 is SGHRS, CDR2 YFSETQ, per germline. The CDR3 spans 14 residues. Trimming took 0 bases from V and 1 from J, leaving 7 bases between them.

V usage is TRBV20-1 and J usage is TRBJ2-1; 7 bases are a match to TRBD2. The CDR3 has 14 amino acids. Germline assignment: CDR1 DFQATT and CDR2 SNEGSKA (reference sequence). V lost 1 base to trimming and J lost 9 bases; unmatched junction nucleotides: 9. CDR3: CSARVVGGPAEQFF. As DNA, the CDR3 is TGCAGTGCTAGAGTTGTGGGAGGGCCAGCTGAGCAGTTCTTC.

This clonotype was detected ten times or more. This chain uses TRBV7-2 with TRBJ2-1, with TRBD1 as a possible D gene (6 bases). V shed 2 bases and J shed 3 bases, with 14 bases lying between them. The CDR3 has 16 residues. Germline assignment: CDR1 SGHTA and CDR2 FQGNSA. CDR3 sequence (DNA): TGTGCCAGCAGCTTAACTTCCCGGACAGTCTACAATGAGCAGTTCTTC. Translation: CASSLTSRTVYNEQFF.

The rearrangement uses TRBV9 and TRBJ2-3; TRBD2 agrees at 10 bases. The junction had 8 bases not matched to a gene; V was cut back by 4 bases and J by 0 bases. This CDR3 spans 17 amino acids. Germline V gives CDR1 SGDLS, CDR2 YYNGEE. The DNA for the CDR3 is TGTGCCAGCAGCTTAAGACTAGCGGGTTCTAGCACAGATACGCAGTATTTT. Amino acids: CASSLRLAGSSTDTQYF.

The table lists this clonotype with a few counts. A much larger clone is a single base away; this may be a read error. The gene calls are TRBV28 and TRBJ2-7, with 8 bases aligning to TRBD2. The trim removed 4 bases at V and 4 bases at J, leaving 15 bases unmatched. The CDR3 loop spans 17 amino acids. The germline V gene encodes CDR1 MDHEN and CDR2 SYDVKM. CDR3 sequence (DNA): TGTGCCAGCAGTTACCCAAACATGGCGGGAGGTGTGTACGAGCAGTACTTC. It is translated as CASSYPNMAGGVYEQYF. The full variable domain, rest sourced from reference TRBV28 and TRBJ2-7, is DVKVTQSSRYLVKRTGEKVFLECVQDMDHENMFWYRQDPGLGLRLIYFSYDVKMKEKGDIPEGYSVSREKKERFSLILESASTNQTSMYLCASSYPNMAGGVYEQYFGPGTRLTVT.

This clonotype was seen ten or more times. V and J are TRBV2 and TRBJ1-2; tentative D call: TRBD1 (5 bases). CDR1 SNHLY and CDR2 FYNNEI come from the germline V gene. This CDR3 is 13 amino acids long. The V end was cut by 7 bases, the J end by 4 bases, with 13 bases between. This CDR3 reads CASTSGVSYGYTF. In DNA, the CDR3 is TGTGCCAGCACCTCGGGGGTTAGCTATGGCTACACCTTC. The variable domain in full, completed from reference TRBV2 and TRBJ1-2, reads EPEVTQTPSHQVTQMGQEVILRCVPISNHLYFYWYRQILGQKVEFLVSFYNNEISEKSEIFDDQFSVERPDGSNFTLKIRSTKLEDSAMYFCASTSGVSYGYTFGSGTRLTVV.

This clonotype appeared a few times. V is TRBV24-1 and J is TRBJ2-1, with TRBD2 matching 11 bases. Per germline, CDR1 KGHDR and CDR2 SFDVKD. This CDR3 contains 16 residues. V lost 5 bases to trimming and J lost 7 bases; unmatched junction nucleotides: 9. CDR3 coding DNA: TGTGCCACCAGTGTGGCCACTAGCGGGAGTTTAAATGAGCAGTTCTTC. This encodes CATSVATSGSLNEQFF.

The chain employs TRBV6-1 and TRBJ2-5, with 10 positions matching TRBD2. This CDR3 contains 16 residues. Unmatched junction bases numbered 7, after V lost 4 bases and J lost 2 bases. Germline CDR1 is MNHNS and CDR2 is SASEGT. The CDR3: CASSVMALAGQETQYF. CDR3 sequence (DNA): TGTGCCAGCAGTGTAATGGCACTAGCGGGACAAGAGACCCAGTACTTC.

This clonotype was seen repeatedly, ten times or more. The CDR3 coding sequence is TGTGCCAGCAGCTTTAAAGGGAAGAACACTGAAGCTTTCTTT. Its translation: CASSFKGKNTEAFF. The chain uses TRBV7-2 and TRBJ1-1; D not resolved. CDR1 and CDR2 (germline): SGHTA, FQGNSA. The CDR3 has 14 residues. V was clipped by 3 bases and J by 1 base, with 9 bases between them.

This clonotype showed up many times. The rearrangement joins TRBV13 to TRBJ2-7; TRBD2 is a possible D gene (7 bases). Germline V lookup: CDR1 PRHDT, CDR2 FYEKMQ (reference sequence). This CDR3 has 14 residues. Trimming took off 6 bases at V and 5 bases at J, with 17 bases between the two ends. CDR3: CASSRLRGADEQYF. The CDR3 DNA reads TGTGCCAGCAGTCGGTTACGGGGGGCCGACGAGCAGTACTTC.

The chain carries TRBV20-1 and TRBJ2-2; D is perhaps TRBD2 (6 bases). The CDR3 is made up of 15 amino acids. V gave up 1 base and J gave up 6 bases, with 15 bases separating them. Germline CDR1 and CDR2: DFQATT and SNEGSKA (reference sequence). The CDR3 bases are TGCAGTGCTAGAGGCGGGACGGCCTTAGCCGGGGAGCTGTTTTTT. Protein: CSARGGTALAGELFF.